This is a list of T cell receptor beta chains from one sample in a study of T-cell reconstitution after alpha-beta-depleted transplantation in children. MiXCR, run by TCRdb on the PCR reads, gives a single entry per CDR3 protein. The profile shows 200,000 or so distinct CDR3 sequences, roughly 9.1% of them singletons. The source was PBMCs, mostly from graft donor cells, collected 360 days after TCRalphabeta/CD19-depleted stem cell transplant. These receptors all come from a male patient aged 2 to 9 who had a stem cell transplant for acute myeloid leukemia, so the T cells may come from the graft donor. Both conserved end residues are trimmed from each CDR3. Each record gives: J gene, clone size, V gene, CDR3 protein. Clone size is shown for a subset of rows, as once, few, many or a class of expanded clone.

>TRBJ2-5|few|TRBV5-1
ASARTTSGVETQY
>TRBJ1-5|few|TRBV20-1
SARGAMLDQPQH
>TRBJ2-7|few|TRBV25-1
ASSGPGQGSYEQY
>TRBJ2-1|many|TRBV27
ASKGRAYNEQF
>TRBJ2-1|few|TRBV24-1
ATSDNSLTGGKYNEQF
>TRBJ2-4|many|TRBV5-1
ASSLAGENIQY
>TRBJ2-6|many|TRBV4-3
ASSQLELEANVLT
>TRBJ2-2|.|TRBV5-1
ASSSRGSTTGELF
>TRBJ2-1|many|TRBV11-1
ASSARVAGIYNEQF
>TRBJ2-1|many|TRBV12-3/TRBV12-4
ASADRNYNEQF
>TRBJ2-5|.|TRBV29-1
SVRAEETQY
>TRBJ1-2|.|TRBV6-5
ASSYSAGSNYGYT
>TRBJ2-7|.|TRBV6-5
ASSYSQSRAGAYEQY
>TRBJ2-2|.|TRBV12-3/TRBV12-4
ASTWLAGDLTGELF
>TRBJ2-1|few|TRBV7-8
ASSLVASGFNNEQF
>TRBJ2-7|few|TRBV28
ASRRVARLAVPYEQY
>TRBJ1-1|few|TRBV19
ASSPAMGEAF
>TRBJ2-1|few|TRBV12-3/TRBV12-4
ASSLDRLSNEQF
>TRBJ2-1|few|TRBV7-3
ASSFSPRAKNEQF
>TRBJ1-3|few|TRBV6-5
ASSYSAGREVPIY
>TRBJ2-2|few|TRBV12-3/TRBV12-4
ASSLVGLAGTGELF
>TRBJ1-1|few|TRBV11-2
ASSLIPRQGRTEAF
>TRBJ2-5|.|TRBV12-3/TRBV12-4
ASSPPPVHVETQY
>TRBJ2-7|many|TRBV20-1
SARGLAGDYEQY
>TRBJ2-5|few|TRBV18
ASSLQILKTQY
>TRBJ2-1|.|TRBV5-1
ASSSVGQGQF